This T cell receptor beta chain emerged from a study of control samples from healthy donors and cancer patients. The table came from immunoSEQ multiplex PCR; TCRdb's copy has only in-frame clones and leaves some out. The sample consists of under 150,000 clones, roughly 84% of them appearing once. This clone was observed many times. The sample holds other DNA sequences that translate to the same CDR3. Germline V gene lookup returns CDR1 MNHEY and CDR2 SVGAGI. With 6 bases removed from V and 3 bases from J, the gap between germline ends came to 13 bases. The CDR3 spans 14 residues. The receptor was derived from a man between 35 and 55 years old in good health. Sequenced input: blood. The genes are TRBV6-5 and TRBJ2-3, with D possibly matching TRBD1 (5 bases). CDR3 in DNA: TGTGCCAGCAGGTGGCAGGGCTCGACAGATACGCAGTATTTT. It specifies CASRWQGSTDTQYF.